This TCR beta chain was sequenced during a study of regulatory T cells in long-lasting Graves disease (dated by TCRdb to the early 2020s). For context, the study as a whole: Newly diagnosed Graves' disease patients had taken antithyroid drugs for less than 3 months. The study took place in China and was registered as a clinical trial. A total of around 35 samples were covered by TCR sequencing, comprising roughly 13 persistent and approximately 20 newly diagnosed Graves' disease patients. This study used TCR sequencing and RNA sequencing of peripheral blood to compare persistent Graves' disease patients against newly diagnosed Graves' disease patients.

Results the study describes overall, beyond this receptor: The study examined only peripheral blood because the primary lesion, thyroid tissue, could not be accessed. Sequencing and analysis were limited to the TCR beta chain. A larger number of public clonotypes was shared among persistent patients (about 2,700) than among newly diagnosed patients (roughly 1,000). The authors noted that the small sample size was a limitation that may lower accuracy. Preferential use of TRBV28, TRBJ1-2 and TRBJ2-5 was observed in persistent disease, whereas TRBV20-1 and TRBJ2-1 were favored in newly diagnosed disease. Compared with newly diagnosed patients, persistent Graves' disease patients had lower TCR Shannon entropy and fewer highly expanded clones, which suggests clonal expansion.

The sample holds many counts of this clonotype. It lacks a known antigen. No per-base quality is available; no much larger clone lies one base away. In light of the paper, this sample's time point label describes: newly diagnosed GD, antithyroid drugs for less than 3 months. RNA was extracted from PBMCs in TRIzol for both TCR sequencing and RNA sequencing. Graves' disease was diagnosed according to American Thyroid Association guidelines. Patients were recruited from an endocrinology department in Xi'an, China. Each patient gave roughly 8.4 milliliters of peripheral blood, collected in an EDTA anticoagulant tube. Ficoll Paque Plus density gradient separation was used to isolate PBMCs, and no further T cell sorting was performed. An Agilent 2100 Bioanalyzer and agarose gel were used to check RNA quality, while a NanoDrop 2000 measured RNA concentration. Counted from cysteine to phenylalanine, this CDR3 has 16 amino acids. This entry keeps only the CDR3 DNA: 48 bases, framed from base 1. Trimming removed 0 bases from V and 9 bases from J, leaving 23 bases between the germline ends. The germline V gene provides CDR1 SQVTM and CDR2 ANQGSEA.

Library preparation was by multiplex PCR. The instrument was an Illumina HiSeq 4000. To build TCR beta libraries, CDR3 regions were amplified by Arm-PCR using iRepertoire HTBI primers. Before sequencing, the PCR products underwent gel purification. From the authors' description of their analysis: A total of 62 TRBV and 14 TRBJ segments were identified across samples and were used for gene usage analysis of CDR3 amino acid clonotypes. COPE and FqMerger were used to merge filtered high-quality paired reads into contigs. BLAST was used to align contigs to IMGT TRBV, TRBD and TRBJ reference genes, with CDR3 defined following IMGT. Any clonotype with a frequency above 0.1% was counted as a highly expanded clone. Shannon entropy served as the measure of repertoire diversity, while the Gini coefficient captured V-J evenness. A clonotype was considered public if more than one individual shared it. TCRdb trimmed public reads at Q25 via fastp, called clones via MiXCR and kept in-frame beta chains. Merged by CDR3 protein, the rows form single entries marked with the most common genes and DNA. For this entry, the V and J calls and clone size follow TCRdb and not the study's own pipeline. The sample table records about 540,000 distinct CDR3 sequences; roughly 14% of these occur just once. The ten largest make up approximately 9.3% of the sample.

A further study also used this sample, focusing on T cells in Graves' hyperthyroidism and ophthalmopathy. Taken from the second paper: Stable Graves' hyperthyroidism was defined as the absence of progression to ophthalmopathy over 18 months of follow-up. Hyperthyroidism patients were newly diagnosed, had a disease duration of under 2 months, and were aged 18 to 65 years. The study excluded patients with uncontrolled infections, other autoimmune diseases, pregnancy or lactation. Diagnoses were based on clinical symptoms, serum thyroxine and TRAb, thyroid ultrasound and orbital computed tomography. The TCR CDR3 was subjected to a first round of RT-PCR using the HTBI primer set and the Qiagen OneStep RT-PCR kit. Most expanded thyroid clonotypes (frequency above 0.001) were also detected in blood, suggesting blood repertoires may reflect thyroid immune responses. Ophthalmopathy was separated from stable hyperthyroidism by a 13 V-J signature model, with over 85% sensitivity and approximately 81% specificity obtained in cross-validation and 80%/75% obtained in testing. In validation, the model predicted progression to ophthalmopathy with 55% to 71% sensitivity and 72% to 75% specificity, a median of around six months before onset. To identify TCR V-J signatures that set the groups apart, the researchers used a discovery cohort of roughly 100 patients, made up of approximately 43 with Graves' ophthalmopathy and about 55 with stable Graves' hyperthyroidism. Prospective prediction of ophthalmopathy was tested in an independent validation cohort of fewer than 20 hyperthyroidism patients and some 17 patients who later progressed to ophthalmopathy. The approximately 95 discovery patients were divided at random into training and test sets in a 7:3 ratio. In addition, the study compared T-cell repertoires in thyroid tissue and in blood from roughly six Graves' hyperthyroidism patients. Following sampling, methimazole starting at 30 mg daily was given to hyperthyroidism patients, and high-dose intravenous methylprednisolone was given to ophthalmopathy patients. Libraries were constructed in a second round of multiplex PCR, after which size selection and purification were carried out. Libraries were sequenced paired-end with 100 bp reads on an Illumina HiSeq2000. SOAPnuke was used to process the raw data, removing reads that contained adapters or uncalled bases, had a mean Phred below 15, or lacked an exact match to the constant primer or identifier. High-quality paired reads were merged using COPE v1.2.5, and each unique nucleotide sequence was defined as a clonotype. MiTCR v1.1 was used to align clonotypes to the IMGT TRBV, TRBD and TRBJ reference segments. The analysis included only V-J combinations with a frequency above 0.0001, which together covered 99% to 99.2% of the repertoires. A TCS score was defined as the ratio of F50 (clonal expansion) to E x V (chaos), with BLOSUM62-based TCRdist applied between CDR3 peptides within each V-J. Welch's t-statistics and random forest reduced several hundred V-J features to roughly 13, which were used in a naive Bayes classifier (R e1071). Sample size was not statistically predetermined, and investigators were not blinded to group allocation. According to the paper, TCR Vbeta CDR3 sequencing was carried out on over 130 peripheral blood samples, which came from fewer than 50 ophthalmopathy, approximately 72 hyperthyroidism and about 17 progressor patients.

The starting material was peripheral blood mononuclear cells (PBMCs), obtained at new diagnosis, from a patient treated with antithyroid drugs. The chain employs TRBV29-1 and TRBJ1-2, with a weak D call of TRBD1 (5 bases match). This TCR was sampled from a man aged 25 to 40 with Graves disease. Donor details come from another sample of the same person, matched by shared clones. The CDR3 reads as follows: CSVEDFFTDSLRSYTF. The bases read TGCAGCGTTGAAGACTTTTTTACTGACAGCCTAAGGAGCTACACCTTC.